This paragraph reports one T cell receptor (beta chain). The sample comes from a study of OX40 agonist ivuxolimab in advanced cancers. Profiled with immunoSEQ multiplex PCR; TCRdb holds only in-frame clones, not every one. The data contain tens of thousands of clones, 85% to 90% of them singletons. CDR3 length: 14 amino acids. V shed 4 bases and J shed 0 bases, with 10 bases lying between them. Germline loops: CDR1 MNHNY, CDR2 SVGAGI (reference sequence). This chain uses TRBV6-6 with TRBJ2-7; a possible D gene is TRBD1 (6 bases). Material: CD4+ or CD8+ T cells sorted from blood, obtained in a trial of the OX40 agonist ivuxolimab. This sequence originates from an adult with an advanced solid tumor such as melanoma, head and neck, liver or kidney cancer. The CDR3 DNA is TGTGCCAGCAGTTCTCAGGGGAGCTCCTACGAGCAGTACTTC. As protein: CASSSQGSSYEQYF.